Listed here is a single T cell receptor (beta chain). The antigen remains undetermined. This entry belongs to a study of molecular identifiers for immune sequencing clone quantification. Study summary: Four of five splits of RNA from about 20,000 or 100,000 naive CD8 cells were sequenced in replicates.

The CDR3 totals 15 residues. Trimming cost V 5 bases and J 1 base, with 15 bases left between them. Germline V gene lookup returns CDR1 MNHEY and CDR2 SVGEGT. Previously described methods and listed TCR primers were used for bulk TCR libraries. TCRdb processed the PCR reads anew with MiXCR; each CDR3 protein has one entry. The sample yields 300,000 to 400,000 distinct CDR3 sequences, under 25% seen once. The study, taken as a whole, reports: Underestimated sizes of highly expanded clones could result from identical TCR molecules that share a barcode.

Material: naive CD8+ T cells from blood, with Jurkat cell RNA spiked in. Subset denoted: FACS-sorted CD8+CD4-CCR7+CD45RA+ naive T cells. This clonotype was obtained from a human donor in good health. Some libraries in this study had Jurkat cell RNA spiked in. The chain recombines TRBV6-2 or TRBV6-3 with TRBJ2-7, with D possibly TRBD2 on 6 matching bases. The CDR3 protein is CASSLERVMSYEQYF. DNA of the CDR3: TGTGCCAGCAGTCTAGAGCGGGTGATGTCCTACGAGCAGTACTTC.